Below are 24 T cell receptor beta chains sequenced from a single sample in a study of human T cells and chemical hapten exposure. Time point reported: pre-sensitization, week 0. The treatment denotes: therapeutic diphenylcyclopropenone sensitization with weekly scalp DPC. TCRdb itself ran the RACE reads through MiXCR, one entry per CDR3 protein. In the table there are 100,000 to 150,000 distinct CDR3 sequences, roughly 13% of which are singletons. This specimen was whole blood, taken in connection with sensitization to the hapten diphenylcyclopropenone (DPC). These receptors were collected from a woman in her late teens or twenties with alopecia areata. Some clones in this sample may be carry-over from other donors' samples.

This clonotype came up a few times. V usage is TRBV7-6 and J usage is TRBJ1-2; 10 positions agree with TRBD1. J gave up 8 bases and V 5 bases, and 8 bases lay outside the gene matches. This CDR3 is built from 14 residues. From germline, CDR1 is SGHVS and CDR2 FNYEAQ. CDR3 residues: CASSPGTGVRGYTF. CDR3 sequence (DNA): TGTGCCAGCAGCCCCGGGACAGGGGTGAGGGGCTACACCTTC.

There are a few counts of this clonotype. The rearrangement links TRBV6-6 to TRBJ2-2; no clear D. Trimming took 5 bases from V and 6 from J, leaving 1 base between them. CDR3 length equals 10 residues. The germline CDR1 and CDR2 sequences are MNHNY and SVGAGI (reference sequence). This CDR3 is CASSAGELFF. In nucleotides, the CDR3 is TGTGCCAGCAGTGCCGGGGAGCTGTTTTTT.

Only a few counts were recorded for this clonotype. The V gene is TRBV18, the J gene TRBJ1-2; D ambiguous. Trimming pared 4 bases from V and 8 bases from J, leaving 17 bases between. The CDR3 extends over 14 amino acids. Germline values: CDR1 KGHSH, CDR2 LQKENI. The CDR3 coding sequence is TGTGCCAGCTCACGTGTTGCTTCAAACGGGGGCTACACCTTC. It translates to CASSRVASNGGYTF.

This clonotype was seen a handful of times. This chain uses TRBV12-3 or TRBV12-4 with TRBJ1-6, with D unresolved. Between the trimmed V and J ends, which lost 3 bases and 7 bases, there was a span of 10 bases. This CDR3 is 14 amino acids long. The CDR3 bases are TGTGCCAGCAGTTTCCTCAAACAGAATTCACCCCTCCACTTT. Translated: CASSFLKQNSPLHF.

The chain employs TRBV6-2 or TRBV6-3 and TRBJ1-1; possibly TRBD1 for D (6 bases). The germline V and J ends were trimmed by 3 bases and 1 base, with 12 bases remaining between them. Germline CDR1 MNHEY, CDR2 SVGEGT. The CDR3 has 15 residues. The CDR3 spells CASSYYRAANTEAFF. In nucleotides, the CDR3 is TGTGCCAGCAGTTATTACAGGGCCGCGAACACTGAAGCTTTCTTT.

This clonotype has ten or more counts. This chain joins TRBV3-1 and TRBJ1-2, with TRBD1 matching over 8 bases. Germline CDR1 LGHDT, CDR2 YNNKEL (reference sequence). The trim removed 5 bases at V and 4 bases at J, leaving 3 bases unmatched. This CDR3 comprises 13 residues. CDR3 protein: CASSVTGGYGYTF. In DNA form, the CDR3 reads TGTGCCAGCAGCGTCACAGGGGGCTATGGCTACACCTTC.

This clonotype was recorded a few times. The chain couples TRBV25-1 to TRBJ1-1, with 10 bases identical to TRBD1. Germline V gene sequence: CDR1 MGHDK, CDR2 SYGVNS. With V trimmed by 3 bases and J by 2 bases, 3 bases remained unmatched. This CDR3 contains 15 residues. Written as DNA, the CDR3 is TGTGCCAGCAGTGACGACAGGGGGCAAAACACTGAAGCTTTCTTT. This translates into CASSDDRGQNTEAFF.

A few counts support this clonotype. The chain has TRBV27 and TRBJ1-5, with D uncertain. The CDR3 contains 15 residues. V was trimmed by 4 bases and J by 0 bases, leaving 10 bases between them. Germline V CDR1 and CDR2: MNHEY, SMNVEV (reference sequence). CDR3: CASSWRGNSNQPQHF. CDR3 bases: TGTGCCAGCAGTTGGCGCGGGAATAGCAATCAGCCCCAGCATTTT.

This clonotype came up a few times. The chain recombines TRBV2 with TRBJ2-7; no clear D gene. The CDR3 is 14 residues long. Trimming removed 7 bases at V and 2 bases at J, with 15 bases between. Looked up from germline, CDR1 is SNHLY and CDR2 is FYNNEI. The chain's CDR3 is CASTQGPAAYEQYF. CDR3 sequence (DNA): TGTGCCAGCACCCAAGGACCAGCTGCCTACGAGCAGTACTTC.

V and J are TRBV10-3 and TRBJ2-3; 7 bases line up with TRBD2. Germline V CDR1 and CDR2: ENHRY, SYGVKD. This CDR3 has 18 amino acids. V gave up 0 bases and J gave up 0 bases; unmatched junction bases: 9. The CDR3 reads CAISESREAGMSTDTQYF. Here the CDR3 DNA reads TGTGCCATCAGTGAGTCCCGGGAGGCGGGGATGAGCACAGATACGCAGTATTTT.

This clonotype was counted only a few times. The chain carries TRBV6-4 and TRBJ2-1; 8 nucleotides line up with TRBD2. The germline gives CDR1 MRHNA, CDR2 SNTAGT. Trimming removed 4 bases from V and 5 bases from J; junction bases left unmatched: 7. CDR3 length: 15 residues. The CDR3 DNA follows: TGTGCCAGCAGTGGGGGAGCGGGGGAAAACAATGAGCAGTTCTTC. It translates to CASSGGAGENNEQFF.

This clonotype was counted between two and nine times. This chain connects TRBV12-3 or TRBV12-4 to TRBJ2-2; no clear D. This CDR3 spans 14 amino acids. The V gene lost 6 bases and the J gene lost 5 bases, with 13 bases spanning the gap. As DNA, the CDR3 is TGTGCCAGCAGACTCGACACGATTACCGGGGAGCTGTTTTTT. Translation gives CASRLDTITGELFF.

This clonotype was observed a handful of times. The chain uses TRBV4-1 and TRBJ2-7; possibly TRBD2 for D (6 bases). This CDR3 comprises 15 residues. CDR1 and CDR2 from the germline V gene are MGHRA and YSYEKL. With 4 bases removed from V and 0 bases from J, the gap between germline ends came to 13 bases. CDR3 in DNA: TGCGCCAGCAGCCCCAGCGGGCTCAGCTCCTACGAGCAGTACTTC. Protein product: CASSPSGLSSYEQYF.

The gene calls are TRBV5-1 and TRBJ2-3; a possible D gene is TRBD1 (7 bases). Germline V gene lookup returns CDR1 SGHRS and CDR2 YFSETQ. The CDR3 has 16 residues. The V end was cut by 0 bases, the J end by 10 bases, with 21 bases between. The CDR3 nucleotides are TGCGCCAGCAGCTTGGCGGCGGGACAGCTGAAAAAAGCGCAGTATTTT. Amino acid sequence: CASSLAAGQLKKAQYF.

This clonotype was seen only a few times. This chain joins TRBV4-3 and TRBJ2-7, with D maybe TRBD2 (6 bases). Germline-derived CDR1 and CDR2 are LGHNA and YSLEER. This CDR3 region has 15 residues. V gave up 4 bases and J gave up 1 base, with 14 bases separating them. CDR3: CASSPFQRASYEQYF. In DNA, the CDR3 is TGCGCCAGCAGCCCTTTCCAGCGGGCGTCCTACGAGCAGTACTTC.

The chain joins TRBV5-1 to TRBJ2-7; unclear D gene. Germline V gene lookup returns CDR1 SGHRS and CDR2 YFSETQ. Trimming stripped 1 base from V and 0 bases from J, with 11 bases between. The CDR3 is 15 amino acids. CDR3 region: CASSLNGRSSYEQYF. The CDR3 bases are TGCGCCAGCAGCTTGAATGGCAGAAGCTCCTACGAGCAGTACTTC.

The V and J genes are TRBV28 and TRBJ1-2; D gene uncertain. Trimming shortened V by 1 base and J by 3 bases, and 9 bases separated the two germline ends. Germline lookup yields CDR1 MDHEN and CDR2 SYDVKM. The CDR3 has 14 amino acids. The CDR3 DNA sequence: TGTGCCAGCAGTTTATCTAATATGGACTATGGCTACACCTTC. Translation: CASSLSNMDYGYTF.

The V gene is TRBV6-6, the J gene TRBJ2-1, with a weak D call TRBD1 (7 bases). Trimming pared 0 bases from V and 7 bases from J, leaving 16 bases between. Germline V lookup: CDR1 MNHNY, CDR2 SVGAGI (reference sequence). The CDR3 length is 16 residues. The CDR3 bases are TGTGCCAGCAGTTACTCACGGCAGGGGGGCCCGAATGAGCAGTTCTTC. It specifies CASSYSRQGGPNEQFF.

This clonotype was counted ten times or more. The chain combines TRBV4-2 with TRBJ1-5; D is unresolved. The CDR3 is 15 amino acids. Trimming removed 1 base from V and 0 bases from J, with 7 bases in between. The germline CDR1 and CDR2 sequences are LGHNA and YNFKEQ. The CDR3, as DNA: TGTGCCAGCAGCCAAGGGGAGAATAGCAATCAGCCCCAGCATTTT. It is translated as CASSQGENSNQPQHF.

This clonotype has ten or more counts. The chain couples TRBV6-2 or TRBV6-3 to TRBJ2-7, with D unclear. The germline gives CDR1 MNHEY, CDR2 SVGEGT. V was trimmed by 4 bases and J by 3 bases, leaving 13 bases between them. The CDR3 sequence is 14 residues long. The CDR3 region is CASSSRVFYYEQYF. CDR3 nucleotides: TGTGCCAGCAGTTCCCGGGTCTTCTACTACGAGCAGTACTTC.

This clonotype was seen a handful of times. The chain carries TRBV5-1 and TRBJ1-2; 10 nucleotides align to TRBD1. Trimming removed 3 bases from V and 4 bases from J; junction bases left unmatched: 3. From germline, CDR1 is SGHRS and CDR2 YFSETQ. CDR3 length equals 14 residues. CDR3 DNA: TGCGCCAGCAGCTCGGGACAGGGGAGCTATGGCTACACCTTC. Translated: CASSSGQGSYGYTF. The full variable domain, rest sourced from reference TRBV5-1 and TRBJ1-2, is KAGVTQTPRYLIKTRGQQVTLSCSPISGHRSVSWYQQTPGQGLQFLFEYFSETQRNKGNFPGRFSGRQFSNSRSEMNVSTLELGDSALYLCASSSGQGSYGYTFGSGTRLTVV.

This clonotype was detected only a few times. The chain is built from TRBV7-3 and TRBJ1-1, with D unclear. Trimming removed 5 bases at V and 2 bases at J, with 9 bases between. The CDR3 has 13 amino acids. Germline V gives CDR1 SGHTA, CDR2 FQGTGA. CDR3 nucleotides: TGTGCCAGCAGCCCGACGGTAAACACTGAAGCTTTCTTT. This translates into CASSPTVNTEAFF.

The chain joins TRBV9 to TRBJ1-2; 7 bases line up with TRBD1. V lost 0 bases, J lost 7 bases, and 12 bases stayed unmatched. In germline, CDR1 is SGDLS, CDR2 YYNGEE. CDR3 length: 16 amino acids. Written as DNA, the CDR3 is TGTGCCAGCAGCGTAGAACAAGGGACAGAAGTGTTTGGCTACACCTTC. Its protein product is CASSVEQGTEVFGYTF.

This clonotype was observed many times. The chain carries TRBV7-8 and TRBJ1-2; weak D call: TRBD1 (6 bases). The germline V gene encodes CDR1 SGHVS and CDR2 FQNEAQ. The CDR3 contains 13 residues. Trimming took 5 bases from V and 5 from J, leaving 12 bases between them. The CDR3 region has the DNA TGTGCCAGCAGCCCGCAGGGGACATATGGCTACACCTTC. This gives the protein CASSPQGTYGYTF. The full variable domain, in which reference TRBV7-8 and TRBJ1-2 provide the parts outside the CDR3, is GAGVSQSPRYKVAKRGQDVALRCDPISGHVSLFWYQQALGQGPEFLTYFQNEAQLDKSGLPSDRFFAERPEGSVSTLKIQRTQQEDSAVYLCASSPQGTYGYTFGSGTRLTVV.